The rows below give T cell receptor beta chains drawn from one sample of a study of blood T cell repertoires in COVID-19. Profiled with immunoSEQ multiplex PCR; TCRdb holds only in-frame clones, not every one. The sample consists of some 330,000 clones, roughly 86% of them appearing once. Sample: peripheral blood. The origin of the receptors is a woman aged 25 to 39 with COVID-19, enrolled during active disease. CDR3s leave out the opening cysteine and the closing phenylalanine or tryptophan.

len | j_gene | v_gene | CDR3aa
13 | TRBJ1-1 | TRBV6-5 | ASSYTTVTNTEAF
13 | TRBJ1-3 | TRBV5-1 | ASSFNRGPGNTIY
12 | TRBJ2-3 | TRBV7-6 | ASSLGPSTDTQY
10 | TRBJ1-4 | TRBV7-2 | ASSLVGGKLF
11 | TRBJ1-5 | TRBV5-5 | ASSLLLNQPQH
13 | TRBJ1-2 | TRBV7-2 | ASSLQGRGSYGYT
12 | TRBJ2-5 | TRBV6-6 | ASSYWGTQETQY
11 | TRBJ1-2 | TRBV24-1 | ATSDQTGNGYT
12 | TRBJ1-2 | TRBV5-3 | ARSENSPHYGYT
13 | TRBJ1-5 | TRBV27 | ASSPGQGGYQPQH
11 | TRBJ1-2 | TRBV7-2 | ASSEVVGGGYT
13 | TRBJ1-5 | TRBV7-8 | ASSLGDFSNQPQH
9 | TRBJ1-2 | TRBV6-5 | ASSRQGRYT
11 | TRBJ1-5 | TRBV2 | ASRLDRDQPQH
14 | TRBJ1-6 | TRBV5-6 | ASSLDEGVYNSPLH
13 | TRBJ1-3 | TRBV28 | ASTSAALSGNTIY
13 | TRBJ1-2 | TRBV2 | ASREGTGGNYGYT
13 | TRBJ2-7 | TRBV9 | ASSAGGRGSYEQY
11 | TRBJ2-1 | TRBV24-1 | ATSEGLRGEQF
13 | TRBJ2-3 | TRBV7-8 | ASSLRRGSTDTQY
14 | TRBJ2-6 | TRBV4-1 | ASSKGQGSGANVLT
17 | TRBJ2-2 | TRBV19 | ASSIWGLAGGRPAGELF